This is a list of T cell receptor beta chains from one sample in a study of CD8 T cells in ankylosing spondylitis. TCRdb used MiXCR to reprocess the 5' RACE reads, holding one entry per CDR3 protein. The sample records around 130,000 distinct CDR3 sequences, 7% being singletons. The sample taken for sequencing was blood, either unsorted or a sorted T cell fraction (not recorded which). Every receptor here comes from a male donor with ankylosing spondylitis or in good health (not recorded which). The CDR3 runs from the conserved cysteine through the conserved F or W. Each record gives: J gene, clone size, D gene, V gene, CDR3 length, CDR3 protein, CDR3 DNA. A D gene is named only where the DNA matches it firmly. Where a row states a size, it is once, few, many or the class of an expanded clone; other rows omit it.

TRBJ2-4 | many | TRBD1 | TRBV11-1 | 18 | CASSPGTGDTIAKNIQYF | TGTGCCAGCAGCCCCGGGACAGGAGATACTATAGCCAAAAACATTCAGTACTTC
TRBJ1-5 | many | . | TRBV7-2 | 15 | CASSLGGQSNQPQHF | TGTGCCAGCAGCTTAGGCGGACAGAGCAATCAGCCCCAGCATTTT
TRBJ1-1 | many | . | TRBV12-3/TRBV12-4 | 13 | CASSFERNTEAFF | TGTGCCAGCAGTTTTGAGCGCAACACTGAAGCTTTCTTT
TRBJ2-7 | many | TRBD2 | TRBV20-1 | 18 | CSARGLRTSGGTSYEQYF | TGCAGTGCTAGAGGCCTTCGGACTAGCGGGGGGACGTCCTACGAGCAGTACTTC
TRBJ2-3 | many | TRBD2 | TRBV15 | 14 | CATSGGGLTDTQYF | TGTGCCACCAGTGGCGGGGGGCTCACAGATACGCAGTATTTT
TRBJ2-7 | . | . | TRBV12-1 | 16 | CASSSLGLAGVGEQYF | TGTGCCAGCAGCTCCCTTGGACTAGCGGGAGTAGGAGAGCAGTACTTC
TRBJ2-1 | . | TRBD2 | TRBV6-2/TRBV6-3 | 15 | CASSYSSGGGGEQFF | TGTGCCAGCAGTTATTCTAGCGGGGGCGGGGGGGAGCAGTTCTTC
TRBJ2-1 | many | TRBD2 | TRBV20-1 | 16 | CSARDEGTSGWNEQFF | TGCAGTGCTAGAGATGAGGGGACTAGCGGGTGGAATGAGCAGTTCTTC
TRBJ2-7 | many | TRBD1 | TRBV18 | 15 | CASSLRDRAPYEQYF | TGTGCCAGCTCGCTCCGGGACAGGGCCCCCTACGAGCAGTACTTC
TRBJ2-2 | many | . | TRBV7-6 | 14 | CASSLVQGTGELFF | TGTGCCAGCAGCTTAGTCCAGGGCACCGGGGAGCTGTTTTTT
TRBJ2-1 | many | . | TRBV30 | 12 | CALGPQYNEQFF | TGTGCCTTGGGCCCCCAATACAATGAGCAGTTCTTC
TRBJ2-5 | many | . | TRBV5-1 | 14 | CASSLEARQETQYF | TGCGCCAGCAGCTTGGAGGCCAGGCAAGAGACCCAGTACTTC
TRBJ2-1 | many | . | TRBV20-1 | 13 | CSAPTSFYNEQFF | TGCAGTGCGCCGACTAGTTTCTACAATGAGCAGTTCTTC
TRBJ1-1 | many | . | TRBV7-8 | 17 | CASSLAQGDTLNTEAFF | TGTGCCAGCAGCTTAGCCCAGGGAGACACCCTGAACACTGAAGCTTTCTTT
TRBJ2-1 | many | . | TRBV5-1 | 14 | CASRSLTGHNEQFF | TGCGCCAGCAGGTCGTTGACGGGACACAATGAGCAGTTCTTC
TRBJ1-4 | many | . | TRBV5-1 | 14 | CASSRGTEGEKLFF | TGCGCCAGCAGCCGCGGGACGGAAGGCGAAAAACTGTTTTTT
TRBJ2-3 | many | . | TRBV29-1 | 13 | CSVAQGSPDTQYF | TGCAGCGTCGCACAGGGTTCCCCAGATACGCAGTATTTT
TRBJ1-1 | many | . | TRBV6-5 | 15 | CASSYDRGANTEAFF | TGTGCCAGCAGTTACGATCGAGGGGCGAACACTGAAGCTTTCTTT
TRBJ2-3 | few | . | TRBV5-1 | 13 | CASRKDVTDTQYF | TGCGCCAGCAGAAAAGATGTTACAGATACGCAGTATTTT
TRBJ2-7 | many | . | TRBV10-3 | 15 | CAISDQRARSYEQYF | TGTGCCATCAGTGACCAGCGGGCCCGCTCCTACGAGCAGTACTTC
TRBJ1-2 | many | TRBD1 | TRBV29-1 | 14 | CSVSGTGRNYGYTF | TGCAGCGTTTCCGGGACAGGGCGCAACTATGGCTACACCTTC
TRBJ1-5 | few | . | TRBV7-9 | 13 | CASREGGNQPQHF | TGTGCCAGCAGAGAGGGCGGCAATCAGCCCCAGCATTTT
TRBJ2-1 | many | TRBD2 | TRBV7-2 | 18 | CASSLAQRLAGGHNEQFF | TGTGCCAGCAGCTTAGCGCAGAGACTAGCGGGAGGGCACAATGAGCAGTTCTTC
TRBJ2-1 | few | TRBD2 | TRBV27 | 15 | CASSLGTSGANEQFF | TGTGCCAGCAGTTTGGGGACTAGCGGCGCCAATGAGCAGTTCTTC
TRBJ1-2 | many | . | TRBV29-1 | 13 | CSGRGPPDDGYTF | TGCAGCGGCAGGGGCCCTCCCGACGATGGCTACACCTTC
TRBJ2-1 | many | TRBD1 | TRBV5-1 | 14 | CASSHKTGLNEQFF | TGCGCCAGCAGCCATAAGACAGGGCTCAATGAGCAGTTCTTC
TRBJ1-2 | many | TRBD1 | TRBV7-9 | 14 | CASSLDPGGYGYTF | TGTGCCAGCAGCTTAGATCCAGGGGGCTATGGCTACACCTTC
TRBJ2-3 | many | TRBD2 | TRBV5-1 | 17 | CASSGGEPLSYTDTQYF | TGCGCCAGCTCGGGAGGCGAGCCCCTATCCTACACAGATACGCAGTATTTT
TRBJ1-1 | many | . | TRBV28 | 15 | CASRPSSNRATEAFF | TGTGCCAGCAGGCCATCATCCAACAGGGCCACTGAAGCTTTCTTT
TRBJ2-1 | many | TRBD2 | TRBV7-3 | 16 | CASSFSGGSSYNEQFF | TGTGCCAGCAGCTTTTCGGGCGGGAGCTCCTACAATGAGCAGTTCTTC
TRBJ2-1 | many | TRBD2 | TRBV9 | 17 | CASSARPGGSGYNEQFF | TGTGCCAGCAGCGCCCGCCCGGGCGGGAGTGGGTACAATGAGCAGTTCTTC
TRBJ1-1 | many | . | TRBV7-8 | 13 | CASSMTVYTEAFF | TGTGCCAGCAGCATGACAGTATACACTGAAGCTTTCTTT
TRBJ2-2 | few | . | TRBV30 | 14 | CAWDKLTGTGELFF | TGTGCCTGGGACAAACTCACAGGGACCGGGGAGCTGTTTTTT
TRBJ2-4 | many | TRBD1 | TRBV7-3 | 16 | CASSASWTGAKNIQYF | TGTGCCAGCAGCGCTTCATGGACAGGAGCCAAAAACATTCAGTACTTC
TRBJ1-1 | many | . | TRBV20-1 | 13 | CSATFGGRGEAFF | TGCAGTGCTACATTCGGCGGCCGTGGTGAAGCTTTCTTT
TRBJ1-1 | many | . | TRBV20-1 | 14 | CSARRGDRNTEAFF | TGCAGTGCTAGACGCGGCGACAGGAACACTGAAGCTTTCTTT
TRBJ1-1 | few | . | TRBV20-1 | 13 | CSADDRRTTEAFF | TGCAGTGCAGATGACAGGCGAACGACTGAAGCTTTCTTT
TRBJ2-4 | few | TRBD2 | TRBV29-1 | 11 | CSGQGGDIQYF | TGCAGCGGGCAGGGAGGGGACATTCAGTACTTC
TRBJ1-1 | many | . | TRBV5-8 | 13 | CASTQKVTIEAFF | TGTGCCAGCACCCAAAAGGTAACGATTGAAGCTTTCTTT
TRBJ2-5 | many | . | TRBV12-3/TRBV12-4 | 12 | CASSSVWETQYF | TGTGCCAGCAGTTCAGTGTGGGAGACCCAGTACTTC
TRBJ2-7 | . | TRBD1 | TRBV28 | 15 | CASMKIGTVDYEQYF | TGTGCCAGCATGAAGATCGGGACAGTGGACTACGAGCAGTACTTC
TRBJ1-1 | many | . | TRBV3-1 | 13 | CASSQASGAEAFF | TGTGCCAGCAGCCAAGCTTCCGGGGCTGAAGCTTTCTTT
TRBJ2-5 | . | . | TRBV7-3 | 13 | CASSLNNQETQYF | TGTGCCAGCAGCTTAAACAACCAAGAGACCCAGTACTTC
TRBJ2-4 | many | TRBD2 | TRBV20-1 | 22 | CSARYPPIAGGPGGIAKNIQYF | TGCAGTGCTAGATACCCTCCGATAGCGGGAGGGCCTGGGGGCATTGCCAAAAACATTCAGTACTTC
TRBJ2-3 | many | . | TRBV20-1 | 16 | CSARGRGSARTDTQYF | TGCAGTGCTAGAGGTCGTGGTAGCGCTCGCACAGATACGCAGTATTTT
TRBJ1-2 | . | TRBD1 | TRBV5-1 | 14 | CASTEGTGVYGYTF | TGCGCCAGCACCGAGGGGACAGGGGTCTATGGCTACACCTTC
TRBJ2-7 | many | . | TRBV15 | 15 | CATSRSPTERYEQYF | TGTGCCACCAGCAGATCTCCTACTGAACGCTACGAGCAGTACTTC
TRBJ1-1 | many | . | TRBV5-1 | 14 | CASRSLSVNTEAFF | TGCGCCAGCAGATCGTTATCCGTGAACACTGAAGCTTTCTTT